Sequencing of this T cell receptor (beta chain) was carried out in a study of CD8+ T cells in alopecia areata. About the study: For the treated group, dosing was oral tofacitinib at 5 to 10 mg twice daily. General study results and limits: Alopecia totalis/universalis scalp especially showed more expanded CD8+ clones than normal scalp. Clarity of TCR sharing across patients fell short of that in mice, possibly HLA-related.

Once RNA had been extracted, it was reverse transcribed into cDNA to act as the sequencing template. Clones were read by immunoSEQ multiplex PCR, and TCRdb kept only the in-frame ones, dropping some. The table records about 250,000 clones, under 80% of them present only once. The study team obtained lesional scalp punch biopsies and peripheral blood from alopecia areata patients. The CDR3 has 18 amino acids. V lost 5 bases and J lost 0, with 20 bases in between. CDR1 and CDR2 from the germline V gene are SGHAT and FQNNGV. Turning to this clone: Its specificity is unknown.

This sample comprised CD4+ T cells sorted from blood, obtained at week 0. This rearrangement joins TRBV11-2 to TRBJ2-1; D might be TRBD2 (6 bases). The sequence was obtained from a human donor with alopecia areata. DNA for the CDR3: TGTGCCAGCAGCCCTAGAGGGATGGCGGGGCTCTCCTACAATGAGCAGTTCTTC. Its translation: CASSPRGMAGLSYNEQFF.